This TCR beta chain was retrieved from a study of OX40 agonist ivuxolimab in advanced cancers. TCRdb keeps only in-frame clones here, not all; method: immunoSEQ multiplex PCR. The table lists more than 55,000 clones, 70% to 90% of them singletons, with around 3.6% in the top ten. CDR3 size: 16 residues. Germline lookup yields CDR1 SGHNT and CDR2 YYREEE (reference sequence). V lost 2 bases and J lost 2, with 14 bases in between. The receptor comes from an adult with an advanced solid tumor such as melanoma, head and neck, liver or kidney cancer. Sequencing used CD4+ or CD8+ T cells sorted from blood, obtained in a trial of the OX40 agonist ivuxolimab. The chain carries TRBV5-4 and TRBJ1-5; D possibly corresponds to TRBD1 (5 bases). For the CDR3, the DNA is TGTGCCAGCAGCTTTTATGTGGCGGGGGGCAATCAGCCCCAGCATTTT. This codes for CASSFYVAGGNQPQHF. Complete variable domain (other parts from reference TRBV5-4 and TRBJ1-5): ETGVTQSPTHLIKTRGQQVTLRCSSQSGHNTVSWYQQALGQGPQFIFQYYREEENGRGNFPPRFSGLQFPNYSSELNVNALELDDSALYLCASSFYVAGGNQPQHFGDGTRLSIL.